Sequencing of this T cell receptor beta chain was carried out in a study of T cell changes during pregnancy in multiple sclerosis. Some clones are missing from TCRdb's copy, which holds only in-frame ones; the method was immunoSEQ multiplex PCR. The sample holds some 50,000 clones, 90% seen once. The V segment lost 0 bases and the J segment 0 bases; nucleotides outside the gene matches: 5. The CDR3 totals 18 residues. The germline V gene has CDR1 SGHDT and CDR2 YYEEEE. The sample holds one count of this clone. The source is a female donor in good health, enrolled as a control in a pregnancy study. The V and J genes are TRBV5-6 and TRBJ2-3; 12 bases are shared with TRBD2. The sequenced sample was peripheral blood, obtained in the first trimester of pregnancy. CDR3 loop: CASSLGTSGGLSTDTQYF. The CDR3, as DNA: TGTGCCAGCAGCTTGGGTACTAGCGGGGGGTTAAGCACAGATACGCAGTATTTT.